These 7 T cell receptor beta chains share one sample of origin, sequenced in a study of CD8 T cells in Susac syndrome. RNA totalling roughly 0.5 to 1 ug underwent reverse transcription with random hexamers. Via MiXCR, TCRdb re-called the immunoSEQ multiplex PCR reads, giving one row per CDR3 protein. The sample lists 45,000 to 60,000 distinct CDR3 sequences; roughly 93% were seen once. Sequenced: CD8+ T cells from PBMCs. The receptors were gathered from a human donor with multiple sclerosis.

The rearrangement uses TRBV6-2 or TRBV6-3 and TRBJ1-1; no firm D call. Germline-derived CDR1 and CDR2 are MNHEY and SVGEGT. V lost 4 bases to trimming and J lost 7 bases, with 22 bases between them. This CDR3 spans 16 amino acids. CDR3 sequence reads: CASSFQTPLGIIEAFF. CDR3 in DNA: TGTGCCAGCAGTTTTCAAACCCCTCTTGGGATTATTGAAGCTTTCTTT.

This chain uses TRBV15 with TRBJ1-1; D uncertain. This CDR3 comprises 14 residues. CDR1 is LNHNV and CDR2 is YYDKDF in the germline V gene (reference sequence). V lost 2 bases and J lost 0, with 7 bases in between. The CDR3, as DNA: TGTGCCACCAGCAGATACAGAGTGAACACTGAAGCTTTCTTT. Its protein is CATSRYRVNTEAFF. The full variable domain, in which reference TRBV15 and TRBJ1-1 provide the parts outside the CDR3, is DAMVIQNPRYQVTQFGKPVTLSCSQTLNHNVMYWYQQKSSQAPKLLFHYYDKDFNNEADTPDNFQSRRPNTSFCFLDIRSPGLGDTAMYLCATSRYRVNTEAFFGQGTRLTVV.

J is TRBJ2-7 and V is TRBV2; D may be TRBD2 (6 bases). Trimming removed 10 bases at V and 0 bases at J, with 16 bases between. Germline loops: CDR1 SNHLY, CDR2 FYNNEI. The CDR3 contains 14 residues. The DNA of the CDR3 is TGTGCCACCCACCGGGACTCAAGCTCCTACGAGCAGTACTTC. Its translation: CATHRDSSSYEQYF.

This clonotype appeared once. This chain links TRBV7-9 with TRBJ1-2; 7 nucleotides match TRBD1. Losses at the gene ends were 4 bases for V and 6 bases for J; bases not matched to a gene: 8. This CDR3 has 14 amino acids. Germline V gene data show CDR1 as SEHNR and CDR2 as FQNEAQ (reference sequence). CDR3 sequence (DNA): TGTGCCAGCAGCTCATCGGACAGGTGGAATGGCTACACCTTC. Its protein is CASSSSDRWNGYTF.

V usage is TRBV14 and J usage is TRBJ1-2; TRBD1 matches 7 bases. Losses at the gene ends were 2 bases for V and 0 bases for J; bases not matched to a gene: 3. This CDR3 is built from 15 residues. Germline V CDR1 and CDR2: SGHDN, FVKESK. The CDR3 sequence is CASSQTGAPNYGYTF. The CDR3 bases are TGTGCCAGCAGCCAAACAGGGGCCCCTAACTATGGCTACACCTTC.

V and J are TRBV7-3 and TRBJ2-5; D is ambiguous. Germline values: CDR1 SGHTA, CDR2 FQGTGA. CDR3 length: 13 amino acids. Trimming left V 1 base short and J 5 bases short, with 8 bases between. The CDR3 sequence: CASSLRDWETQYF. CDR3 nucleotide sequence: TGTGCCAGCAGCTTAAGGGATTGGGAGACCCAGTACTTC.

As DNA, the CDR3 is TGTGCCAGCAGTTTATCCCGGGGATCTTTTGCCGAGCAGTACTTC. Translation gives CASSLSRGSFAEQYF. The rearrangement uses TRBV27 and TRBJ2-7; D is possibly TRBD2 (5 bases). Trimming cost V 0 bases and J 6 bases, with 15 bases left between them. The CDR3 loop spans 15 amino acids. Per germline, CDR1 MNHEY and CDR2 SMNVEV (reference sequence).